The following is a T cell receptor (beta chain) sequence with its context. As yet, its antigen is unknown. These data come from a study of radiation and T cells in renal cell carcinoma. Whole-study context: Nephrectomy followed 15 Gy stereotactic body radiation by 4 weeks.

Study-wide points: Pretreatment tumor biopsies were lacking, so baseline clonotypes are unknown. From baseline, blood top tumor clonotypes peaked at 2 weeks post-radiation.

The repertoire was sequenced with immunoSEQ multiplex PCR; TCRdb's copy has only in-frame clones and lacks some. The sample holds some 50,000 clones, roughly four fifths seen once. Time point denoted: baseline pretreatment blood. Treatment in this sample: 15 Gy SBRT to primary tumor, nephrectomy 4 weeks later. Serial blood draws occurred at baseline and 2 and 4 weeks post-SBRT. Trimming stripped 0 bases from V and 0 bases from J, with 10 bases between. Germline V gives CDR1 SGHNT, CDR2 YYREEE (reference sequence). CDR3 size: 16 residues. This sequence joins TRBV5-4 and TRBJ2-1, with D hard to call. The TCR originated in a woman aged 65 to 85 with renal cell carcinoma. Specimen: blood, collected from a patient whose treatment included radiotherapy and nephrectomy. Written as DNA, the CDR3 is TGTGCCAGCAGCTTGGAACTACCTAGCTCCTACAATGAGCAGTTCTTC. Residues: CASSLELPSSYNEQFF.